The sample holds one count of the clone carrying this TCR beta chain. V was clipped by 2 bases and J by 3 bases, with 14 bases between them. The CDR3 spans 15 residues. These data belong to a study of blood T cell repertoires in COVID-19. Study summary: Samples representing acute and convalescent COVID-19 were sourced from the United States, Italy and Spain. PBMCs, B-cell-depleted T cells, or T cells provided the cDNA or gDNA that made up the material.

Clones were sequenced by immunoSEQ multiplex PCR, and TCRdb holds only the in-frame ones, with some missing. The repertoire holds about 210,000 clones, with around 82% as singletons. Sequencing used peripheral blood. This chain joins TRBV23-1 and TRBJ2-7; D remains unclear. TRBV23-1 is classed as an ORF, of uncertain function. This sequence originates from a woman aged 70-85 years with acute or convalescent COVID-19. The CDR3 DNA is TGCGCCAGCAGTCAAGGCCAGGCGAATTTCTACGAGCAGTACGTC. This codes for CASSQGQANFYEQYV.